This entry lists 14 T cell receptor beta chains sequenced from one sample in a study of cytomegalovirus exposure and HLA in healthy donors. Vbeta (60) and Jbeta (13) primers were used in the PCR. Data came from immunoSEQ multiplex PCR; TCRdb stores just in-frame clones and leaves some out. This sample has some 200,000 clones, with around 85% found just once. The sequenced material came from PBMCs. The origin of the receptors is a man between 50 and 59 years old in good health and CMV-seronegative.

This clone occurred once. This rearrangement joins TRBV5-1 to TRBJ1-4; 7 bases agree with TRBD1. The trim removed 7 bases at V and 4 bases at J, leaving 4 bases unmatched. This CDR3 spans 13 amino acids. CDR1 and CDR2 from the germline V gene are SGHRS and YFSETQ. CDR3 sequence (DNA): TGCGCCAGCCGCCGGGACAGTAATGAAAAACTGTTTTTT. It yields the protein CASRRDSNEKLFF.

V gene TRBV7-9 combines with J gene TRBJ2-4; possibly TRBD2 for D (6 bases). The germline V and J ends were trimmed by 1 base and 7 bases, with 14 bases remaining between them. This CDR3 has 15 amino acids. Germline V gene sequence: CDR1 SEHNR, CDR2 FQNEAQ (reference sequence). The CDR3, as DNA: TGTGCCAGCAGCTTAGACGTTAGCGGCGGGAACATTCAGTACTTC. Residues: CASSLDVSGGNIQYF.

In this sample, this clone turned up once. This chain links TRBV6-1 with TRBJ2-3, with TRBD2 matching 13 bases. Looked up from germline, CDR1 is MNHNS and CDR2 is SASEGT. V lost 4 bases to trimming and J lost 7 bases; unmatched junction nucleotides: 8. The CDR3 is made up of 16 amino acids. The CDR3 sequence is CASSGTSGGATNTQYF. CDR3 sequence (DNA): TGTGCCAGCAGTGGGACTAGCGGGGGAGCTACGAATACGCAGTATTTT.

This rearrangement joins TRBV27 to TRBJ2-7, with TRBD1 identical over 10 bases. The CDR3 runs to 15 residues. Germline V gene sequence: CDR1 MNHEY, CDR2 SMNVEV (reference sequence). J was trimmed by 2 bases and V by 6 bases; bases with no gene match: 7. DNA for the CDR3: TGTGCCAGCAGCCTTGGGACAGGGGAGACCTACGAGCAGTACTTC. Translation gives CASSLGTGETYEQYF.

V usage is TRBV7-2 and J usage is TRBJ2-1; tentative D call: TRBD1 (6 bases). Trimming left V 8 bases short and J 7 bases short, with 18 bases between. The germline CDR1 and CDR2 sequences are SGHTA and FQGNSA. The CDR3 is 14 amino acids. The CDR3 DNA reads as TGTGCCAGCCGAGGGGGTGACGCCTTGAATGAGCAGTTCTTC. This gives the protein CASRGGDALNEQFF.

J is TRBJ2-2 and V is TRBV2; no reliable D call. The CDR3 has 15 residues. The ends were cut back, 3 bases at V and 7 bases at J, with 15 bases in the middle. Germline assignment: CDR1 SNHLY and CDR2 FYNNEI. CDR3 region: CASSDIAEVHGELFF. The DNA for the CDR3 is TGTGCCAGCAGTGATATAGCAGAGGTTCACGGGGAGCTGTTTTTT.

This chain uses TRBV6-5 with TRBJ1-6, with TRBD1 identical over 7 bases. Germline V CDR1 and CDR2: MNHEY, SVGAGI. The junction had 8 bases not matched to a gene; V was cut back by 2 bases and J by 16 bases. The CDR3 sequence is 13 residues long. CDR3 sequence reads: CASSYDPDRSLHF. DNA of the CDR3: TGTGCCAGCAGTTACGATCCGGACAGGTCACTCCACTTT.

The CDR3 loop is CASSYPKTANTGELFF. The CDR3 nucleotides are TGTGCCAGCAGCTACCCGAAGACAGCGAACACCGGGGAGCTGTTTTTT. The genes are TRBV5-4 and TRBJ2-2; TRBD1 might be the D (5 bases). The CDR3 is made up of 16 amino acids. The V and J ends lost 3 bases and 0 bases respectively, with 12 bases between them. Per the germline V gene, CDR1 is SGHNT and CDR2 is YYREEE (reference sequence).

This chain uses TRBV7-2 with TRBJ2-7, with D possibly matching TRBD2 (6 bases). Per the germline V gene, CDR1 is SGHTA and CDR2 is FQGNSA. Trimming stripped 1 base from V and 8 bases from J, with 12 bases between. The CDR3 sequence is 13 residues long. In nucleotides, the CDR3 is TGTGCCAGCAGCTTAGACCGACTAGGCAAGCAGTACTTC. It codes for CASSLDRLGKQYF.

This clone showed up just a few times. The V gene is TRBV7-2, the J gene TRBJ2-5; tentatively, D is TRBD1 (6 bases). The CDR3 has 17 amino acids. Germline CDR1 reads SGHTA; CDR2 reads FQGNSA. V was clipped by 4 bases and J by 4 bases, with 22 bases between them. The CDR3 here is CASSSFPRGPRGETQYF. CDR3 sequence (DNA): TGTGCCAGCAGCTCATTCCCCCGGGGCCCCAGGGGAGAGACCCAGTACTTC.

This chain uses TRBV4-3 with TRBJ1-6, with 7 bases that match TRBD1. V lost 1 base, J lost 13 bases, and 13 bases stayed unmatched. Germline V gives CDR1 LGHNA, CDR2 YSLEER. This CDR3 has 16 amino acids. The CDR3, as DNA: TGCGCCAGCAGCCAAGGTGGGACAGTTACTCCTACTCCCCTCCACTTT. It specifies CASSQGGTVTPTPLHF.

V gene TRBV5-6 combines with J gene TRBJ2-1, with D possibly matching TRBD1 (6 bases). Germline CDR1 reads SGHDT; CDR2 reads YYEEEE. V was clipped by 0 bases and J by 6 bases, with 13 bases between them. The CDR3 runs 15 residues. The DNA for the CDR3 is TGTGCCAGCAGCTTGGGGACAGTTTATTCCAATGAGCAGTTCTTC. Amino acids: CASSLGTVYSNEQFF.

The chain combines TRBV11-2 with TRBJ2-2; weak D call: TRBD1 (5 bases). V lost 0 bases and J lost 0, with 8 bases in between. Germline V gene lookup returns CDR1 SGHAT and CDR2 FQNNGV. The CDR3 is 16 residues long. The DNA of the CDR3 is TGTGCCAGCAGCTTAGAGAGGACATCGAACACCGGGGAGCTGTTTTTT. Amino acid sequence: CASSLERTSNTGELFF.

The chain joins TRBV5-1 to TRBJ2-2, with a tentative D call TRBD2 (5 bases). CDR3 length equals 14 residues. The germline V and J ends were trimmed by 4 bases and 2 bases, with 9 bases remaining between them. Germline CDR1 SGHRS, CDR2 YFSETQ. The CDR3 DNA reads as TGCGCCAGCAGCGGTAGCGTAAACACCGGGGAGCTGTTTTTT. Its translation is CASSGSVNTGELFF.